A selection of T cell receptor beta chains follows, all from one sample in a study of vaccination and CD4 T cells after COVID-19. TCRdb analysed the PCR reads with MiXCR anew, one entry per CDR3 protein. The sample has about 24,000 distinct CDR3 sequences, about two fifths seen once; the top ten hold roughly 4%. These TCRs are of unknown antigen specificity. The specimen was CD4+ T cells from blood, cultured in vitro, collected about 7 months after SARS-CoV-2 vaccination. The receptors were sampled from a human donor who had recovered from COVID-19. CDR3s include the opening cysteine and the closing phenylalanine or tryptophan. D genes are given only for firm matches. The size entry is marked missing in some rows and otherwise reads once, few, many or a size class.

. TRBJ2-5 medium-sized TRBV7-2 TGTGCCAGCAGCTTAGCTTCGGAGACCCAGTACTTC CASSLASETQYF
. TRBJ1-5 . TRBV20-1 TGCAGTGTTTCCGGGGGCGGCACTCAGCCCCAGCATTTT CSVSGGGTQPQHF
. TRBJ2-7 few TRBV10-3 TGTGCCATCAGTGAGTTCGGTAGCCACGAGCAGTACTTC CAISEFGSHEQYF
. TRBJ2-3 . TRBV7-8 TGTGCCAGCAGCTTATTGGGCGAAGATACGCAGTATTTT CASSLLGEDTQYF
. TRBJ2-7 . TRBV7-2 TGTGCCAGCAGCTCCTCAGGACACTTTGGCGAGCAGTACTTC CASSSSGHFGEQYF
. TRBJ2-7 . TRBV6-5 TGTGCCAGCAGTTATTCGGACAGATCCTACGAGCAGTACTTC CASSYSDRSYEQYF
. TRBJ2-5 . TRBV10-1 TGCGCCAGCAGTGAGTCGGAGGGAACGAAAGAGACCCAGTACTTC CASSESEGTKETQYF
. TRBJ2-5 . TRBV30 TGTGCCTGGAGTGTAGGGGGTAGAGAGACCCAGTACTTC CAWSVGGRETQYF
TRBD2 TRBJ2-1 few TRBV7-3 TGTGCCAGCAGCCCGGGAGGCCACAATGAGCAGTTCTTC CASSPGGHNEQFF
TRBD1 TRBJ2-7 once TRBV20-1 TGCAGTGCTCTGCGGACAGGGGGTGAGCAGTACTTC CSALRTGGEQYF
. TRBJ2-1 . TRBV20-1 TGCAGTGCTAGAGTCGGCGGGATGGGGAATGAGCAGTTCTTC CSARVGGMGNEQFF
. TRBJ2-1 . TRBV12-3/TRBV12-4 TGTGCCAGCAGCAATAGACTTGAGCAGTTCTTC CASSNRLEQFF
TRBD1 TRBJ2-7 . TRBV7-3 TGTGCCAGCAGCTCCGGACAGGGGGCCGCCTACGAGCAGTACTTC CASSSGQGAAYEQYF
. TRBJ1-2 . TRBV5-1 TGCGCCAGCAGCTCGACTAGCCCATATGGCTACACCTTC CASSSTSPYGYTF
. TRBJ1-1 . TRBV4-1 TGCGCCAGCAGCCAAGGGCCGGCGCGGGTCACTGAAGCTTTCTTT CASSQGPARVTEAFF
. TRBJ1-1 . TRBV7-6 TGTGCCAGCAGCTTTTCGGGGATTGACACTGAAGCTTTCTTT CASSFSGIDTEAFF
. TRBJ2-5 . TRBV20-1 TGCAGTGCTCCCGGGACGGCTCCTCAAGAGACCCAGTACTTC CSAPGTAPQETQYF
TRBD2 TRBJ2-5 . TRBV7-9 TGTGCCAGCAGCTTTTCGCCGCGGACTAGCGGGAGGTACCAAGAGACCCAGTACTTC CASSFSPRTSGRYQETQYF
TRBD1 TRBJ1-1 . TRBV4-3 TGCGCCAGCAGCCAGGCGGACAGGCTTGAAGCTTTCTTT CASSQADRLEAFF
TRBD1 TRBJ2-3 once TRBV20-1 TGCGGAGGACAGGGGGACGAAGCTGAAACCACAGATACGCAGTATTTT CGGQGDEAETTDTQYF
TRBD1 TRBJ2-5 few TRBV20-1 TGCAGTGCTAGAGGAGGCTGGCGGGACAGGGTCTCGGAGACCCAGTACTTC CSARGGWRDRVSETQYF